Listed below are T cell receptor beta chains from one sample, sequenced in a study of T cell responses to AZD1222 COVID-19 vaccine. Data came from immunoSEQ multiplex PCR; TCRdb stores just in-frame clones and leaves some out. The profile shows 140,000 to 150,000 clones, more than 75% of them singletons. Material: peripheral blood, obtained on day 0 of AZD1222 vaccination. The receptors derive from an adult in good health. Each CDR3 is given with its conserved first and last residue.

TRBV18	CASSPLVRLAGESEQFF
TRBV14	CASSRDRGNTIYF
TRBV5-6	CASSRRGAAGLITDTQYF
TRBV11-2	CASSLSGGVYEQYF
TRBV5-1	CASSLEGTGDTEAFF
TRBV24-1	CATSDRTIAENTGELFF
TRBV9	CASSPQVGVRGSGELFF
TRBV5-1	CASSLRETQYF
TRBV15	CATSQGGNSGNTIYF
TRBV9	CASSVPTGESYNEQFF
TRBV2	CASMGGPSTEAFF
TRBV5-4	CASSSPIGDEQFF
TRBV7-2	CASSLVPEQGGIYGYTF
TRBV4-3	CASSQRQNVYGYTF
TRBV19	CASSTAAGAIYSNQPQHF
TRBV11-3	CARGLPTGKGRDEQFF
TRBV19	CASSISTTGGTEAFF
TRBV28	CASSFTDTQYF
TRBV2	CASSDRPRGPQPQHF
TRBV2	CASSGLLDGYTF
TRBV29-1	CSGRQALNTEAFF
TRBV28	CASSPLGQGPGNTIYF
TRBV19	CASITFGGTEAFF
TRBV6-1	CASSELTGGGLIALTGEKLFF
TRBV9	CASSVALPGGPDNEQFF
TRBV5-6	CASSYGHLYQPQHF